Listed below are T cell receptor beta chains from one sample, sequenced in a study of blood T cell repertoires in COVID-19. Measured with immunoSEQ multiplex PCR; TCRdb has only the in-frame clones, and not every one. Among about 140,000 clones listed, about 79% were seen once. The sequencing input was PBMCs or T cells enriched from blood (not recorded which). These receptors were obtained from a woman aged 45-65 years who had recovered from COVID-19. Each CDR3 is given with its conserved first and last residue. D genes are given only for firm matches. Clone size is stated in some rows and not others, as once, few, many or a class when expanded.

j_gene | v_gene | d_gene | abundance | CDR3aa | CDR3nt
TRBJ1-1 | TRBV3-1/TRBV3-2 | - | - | CASSQEAPLGAFF | TGTGCCAGCAGCCAAGAAGCCCCCCTTGGAGCTTTCTTT
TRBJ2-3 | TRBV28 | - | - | CASSSDRDTQYF | TGTGCCAGCAGTTCCGACAGAGACACGCAGTATTTT
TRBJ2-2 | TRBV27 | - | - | CASSLQGGKAGELFF | TGTGCCAGCAGTCTACAGGGAGGGAAAGCCGGGGAGCTGTTTTTT
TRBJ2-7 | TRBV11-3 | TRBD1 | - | CASSLVQGAEQYF | TGTGCCAGCAGCTTAGTACAGGGGGCAGAGCAGTACTTC
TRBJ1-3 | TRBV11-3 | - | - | CASAGGSGNTIYF | TGTGCCAGCGCCGGGGGCTCTGGAAACACCATATATTTT
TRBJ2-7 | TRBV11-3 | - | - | CASSPTSTPYEQYF | TGTGCCAGCAGCCCTACTTCGACACCGTACGAGCAGTACTTC
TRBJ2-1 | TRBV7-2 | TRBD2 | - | CASSSGQLAGAYNEQFF | TGTGCCAGCAGCTCGGGGCAGCTAGCGGGGGCCTACAATGAGCAGTTCTTC
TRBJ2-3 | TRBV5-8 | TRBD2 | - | CASSSGTSVTDTQYF | TGTGCCAGCAGCTCCGGGACTAGCGTAACAGATACGCAGTATTTT
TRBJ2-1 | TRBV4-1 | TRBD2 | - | CASSQLTGGRNEQFF | TGCGCCAGCAGCCAATTAACGGGAGGGAGGAATGAGCAGTTCTTC
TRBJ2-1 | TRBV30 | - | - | CAWTGIGVEQFF | TGTGCCTGGACCGGAATCGGGGTTGAGCAGTTCTTC
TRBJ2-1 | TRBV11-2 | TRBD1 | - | CASSFSAAGGAEQFF | TGTGCCAGCAGCTTTTCAGCGGCAGGGGGCGCTGAGCAGTTCTTC
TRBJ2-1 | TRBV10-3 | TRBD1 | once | CAISERGGLADNEQFF | TGTGCCATCAGTGAGAGAGGGGGCCTGGCAGACAATGAGCAGTTCTTC
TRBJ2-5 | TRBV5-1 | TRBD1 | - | CASSLWGQDETQYF | TGCGCCAGCAGCTTATGGGGACAGGACGAGACCCAGTACTTC
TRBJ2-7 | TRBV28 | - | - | CASSSTRGGFEQYF | TGTGCCAGCAGTTCCACAAGGGGCGGATTCGAGCAGTACTTC
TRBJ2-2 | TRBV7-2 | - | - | CASSFYGKNTGELFF | TGTGCCAGCAGCTTTTACGGGAAGAACACCGGGGAGCTGTTTTTT